The 30 T cell receptor beta chains reported below all come from one sample, sequenced in a study of T cell responses to AZD1222 COVID-19 vaccine. Clones were read by immunoSEQ multiplex PCR, and TCRdb kept only the in-frame ones, dropping some. There are about 93,000 clones in the sample; approximately 86% occur only once, and around 5.9% lies in the top ten. The sample here was peripheral blood, taken on day 0 of AZD1222 vaccination. The origin of the receptors is an adult in good health.

The chain combines TRBV6-1 with TRBJ2-7; D uncertain. The CDR3 contains 12 residues. With 1 base removed from V and 4 bases from J, the gap between germline ends came to 5 bases. Germline-derived CDR1 and CDR2 are MNHNS and SASEGT. The CDR3 sequence: CASSEGPYEQYF. CDR3 DNA: TGTGCCAGCAGTGAAGGGCCTTACGAGCAGTACTTC.

The V and J genes are TRBV2 and TRBJ1-5; unclear D gene. The germline V gene encodes CDR1 SNHLY and CDR2 FYNNEI. The CDR3 is 15 residues long. Deletions cut 1 base from V and 1 base from J, with 8 bases between. CDR3 sequence (DNA): TGTGCCAGCAGTGAAGGTGCAGCCAGCAATCAGCCCCAGCATTTT. The encoded protein is CASSEGAASNQPQHF.

This chain links TRBV19 with TRBJ2-5; the match to TRBD2 covers 10 bases. Germline-derived CDR1 and CDR2 are LNHDA and SQIVND (reference sequence). V was pared by 2 bases and J by 4 bases, with 10 bases of the junction left unmatched. The CDR3 totals 17 residues. Here the CDR3 reads CASSIMASGSSGETQYF. Here the CDR3 DNA reads TGTGCCAGTAGTATAATGGCTAGCGGGAGTTCTGGAGAGACCCAGTACTTC.

This chain joins TRBV30 and TRBJ1-2; 8 bases fit TRBD1. The CDR3 consists of 15 residues. Germline trimming cut 1 base from V and 2 bases from J; bases unmatched to any gene: 6. CDR1 is GTSNPN and CDR2 is SVGIG in the germline V gene (reference sequence). The CDR3 loop is CAWSGLDRGNYGYTF. The CDR3 DNA reads as TGTGCCTGGAGTGGACTTGACAGGGGAAACTATGGCTACACCTTC.

The chain carries TRBV6-2 or TRBV6-3 and TRBJ1-2, with 7 bases lining up with TRBD1. The CDR3 runs to 12 residues. After removal of 5 bases from V and 8 bases from J, the junction contained 5 bases not matched to a gene. Germline values: CDR1 MNHEY, CDR2 SVGEGT. The CDR3 spells CASSQQGLGYTF. DNA of the CDR3: TGTGCCAGCAGTCAACAGGGGTTGGGCTACACCTTC.

The chain couples TRBV6-1 to TRBJ1-6, with 9 bases identical to TRBD1. This CDR3 is 16 amino acids long. V dropped 2 bases and J dropped 9; count of bases not matched to a gene: 8. Germline CDR1 reads MNHNS; CDR2 reads SASEGT. CDR3 region: CASSEKTGGLGSPLHF. CDR3 nucleotide sequence: TGTGCCAGCAGTGAAAAAACAGGGGGCCTCGGTTCACCCCTCCACTTT.

V usage is TRBV4-2 and J usage is TRBJ1-1; TRBD1 agrees at 8 bases. V lost 0 bases to trimming and J lost 5 bases; unmatched junction nucleotides: 5. Germline values: CDR1 LGHNA, CDR2 YNFKEQ. The CDR3 runs 15 residues. The CDR3 bases are TGTGCCAGCAGCCAAGATTTTAACAGGGGGACTGAAGCTTTCTTT. Translating gives CASSQDFNRGTEAFF.

CDR3 protein: CASSDSESRETQYF. Here the CDR3 DNA reads TGTGCCAGCAGTGATTCAGAGTCAAGGGAGACCCAGTACTTC. The V call is TRBV2, the J call TRBJ2-5, with unresolved D. Trimming stripped 3 bases from V and 5 bases from J, with 13 bases between. Germline values: CDR1 SNHLY, CDR2 FYNNEI. The CDR3 length is 14 residues.

The J gene is TRBJ2-3, the V gene TRBV7-2; TRBD2 is a possible D gene (6 bases). The ends were cut back, 4 bases at V and 1 base at J, with 9 bases in the middle. Germline loops: CDR1 SGHTA, CDR2 FQGNSA. The CDR3 consists of 14 residues. CDR3 amino acids: CASSSGLRTDTQYF. CDR3 nucleotides: TGTGCCAGCAGCTCGGGACTCCGCACAGATACGCAGTATTTT.

Only one count was recorded for this clone. This chain uses TRBV9 with TRBJ2-3; D not certain. Germline CDR1 reads SGDLS; CDR2 reads YYNGEE. CDR3 size: 15 residues. The ends were cut back, 0 bases at V and 0 bases at J, with 8 bases in the middle. The CDR3 region has the DNA TGTGCCAGCAGCGTAGGGGTTAGCAGCACAGATACGCAGTATTTT. This codes for CASSVGVSSTDTQYF.

The chain joins TRBV2 to TRBJ2-3; D not resolved. Trimming stripped 4 bases from V and 1 base from J, with 12 bases between. The CDR3 spans 15 residues. Looked up from germline, CDR1 is SNHLY and CDR2 is FYNNEI. Here the CDR3 DNA reads TGTGCCAGCAGTGGTTACTCCCCGGGCACAGATACGCAGTATTTT. It is translated as CASSGYSPGTDTQYF.

The chain combines TRBV6-4 with TRBJ1-1; D possibly corresponds to TRBD1 (6 bases). This CDR3 region has 14 residues. Deletions cut 5 bases from V and 1 base from J, with 11 bases between. Germline V gene data show CDR1 as MRHNA and CDR2 as SNTAGT. This chain's CDR3 is CASSLQGRNTEAFF. In DNA form, the CDR3 reads TGTGCCAGCAGTCTACAGGGTCGGAACACTGAAGCTTTCTTT.

DNA for the CDR3: TGTGCCAGCAGTGATTCGGGGTCCCCCTCCTACGAGCAGTACTTC. Translation gives CASSDSGSPSYEQYF. This sequence joins TRBV2 and TRBJ2-7, with a weak D call TRBD2 (5 bases). CDR3 length: 15 amino acids. Germline CDR1 reads SNHLY; CDR2 reads FYNNEI. Trimming took off 3 bases at V and 0 bases at J, with 12 bases between the two ends.

The chain carries TRBV10-3 and TRBJ1-4; 7 bases map to TRBD1. The V gene end was trimmed by 0 bases and the J gene end by 10 bases; junction bases not matched to a gene: 5. The CDR3 covers 14 residues. From germline, CDR1 is ENHRY and CDR2 SYGVKD. CDR3 loop: CAISESRWDRKLFF. The CDR3, as DNA: TGTGCCATCAGTGAGTCCAGGTGGGACAGAAAACTGTTTTTT.

The CDR3, as DNA: TGTGCCAGCAGTTACTCCCGGGTAATCGGGGAGCTGTTTTTT. Its translation: CASSYSRVIGELFF. The genes are TRBV6-5 and TRBJ2-2, with D unclear. V was trimmed by 0 bases and J by 7 bases, leaving 9 bases between them. The CDR3 is 14 residues long. CDR1 is MNHEY, CDR2 SVGAGI, per germline.

The chain links TRBV5-5 to TRBJ1-6; 8 bases are shared with TRBD1. V dropped 4 bases and J dropped 10; count of bases not matched to a gene: 10. Germline V gene sequence: CDR1 SGHKS, CDR2 YYEKEE (reference sequence). The CDR3 totals 15 residues. CDR3 coding DNA: TGTGCCAGCAGCCCACGGACAGGGAACAACTCACCCCTCCACTTT. Its protein product is CASSPRTGNNSPLHF.

The chain has TRBV2 and TRBJ1-2; 7 bases fit TRBD1. The V gene end was trimmed by 6 bases and the J gene end by 6 bases; junction bases not matched to a gene: 7. Germline values: CDR1 SNHLY, CDR2 FYNNEI. The CDR3 runs 13 residues. The CDR3 protein is CASRPNRGDGYTF. The DNA for the CDR3 is TGTGCCAGCAGACCCAACAGGGGAGATGGCTACACCTTC.

The chain combines TRBV27 with TRBJ2-1; D might be TRBD1 (6 bases). V lost 4 bases to trimming and J lost 5 bases, with 15 bases between them. The CDR3 is 15 amino acids. The V gene's germline CDR1 is MNHEY and CDR2 SMNVEV (reference sequence). The CDR3 DNA reads TGTGCCAGCAGTTCCTCTCTTACAGGGAACAATGAGCAGTTCTTC. Protein product: CASSSSLTGNNEQFF.

The sample holds one count of this clone. The chain recombines TRBV7-6 with TRBJ1-3; no definite D call. CDR1 is SGHVS and CDR2 is FNYEAQ in the germline V gene. V was pared by 5 bases and J by 4 bases, with 15 bases between. CDR3 size: 15 residues. The CDR3 nucleotides are TGTGCCAGCAGCGGGTGGAGTGGGTACGGAAACACCATATATTTT. It translates to CASSGWSGYGNTIYF.

The V call is TRBV10-3, the J call TRBJ2-1; 11 bases are a match to TRBD2. Unmatched junction bases numbered 7, after V lost 0 bases and J lost 9 bases. CDR3 size: 16 residues. Germline lookup yields CDR1 ENHRY and CDR2 SYGVKD. Written as DNA, the CDR3 is TGTGCCATCAGTGAGTCGAAACTAGCGGGAGTTGGTGAGCAGTTCTTC. It codes for CAISESKLAGVGEQFF.

The V call is TRBV7-9, the J call TRBJ1-1; D perhaps matches TRBD1 (6 bases). Germline CDR1 and CDR2: SEHNR and FQNEAQ (reference sequence). The CDR3 sequence is 14 residues long. Trimming stripped 0 bases from V and 2 bases from J, with 7 bases between. The CDR3 protein is CASSLADSNTEAFF. CDR3 coding DNA: TGTGCCAGCAGCTTAGCGGACAGTAACACTGAAGCTTTCTTT.

The chain carries TRBV5-4 and TRBJ1-4; 7 bases agree with TRBD1. The CDR3 is made up of 13 amino acids. Germline CDR1 and CDR2: SGHNT and YYREEE (reference sequence). J gave up 8 bases and V 5 bases, and 6 bases lay outside the gene matches. The CDR3 loop is CASRAGTEEKLFF. In nucleotides, the CDR3 is TGTGCCAGCAGGGCCGGGACAGAAGAAAAACTGTTTTTT.

This chain uses TRBV6-5 with TRBJ2-7; 9 bases match TRBD1. The V gene's germline CDR1 is MNHEY and CDR2 SVGAGI. V dropped 8 bases and J dropped 1; count of bases not matched to a gene: 9. This CDR3 contains 15 residues. The CDR3 nucleotides are TGTGCCAGCGCCTCCCGAGGACAGGGGTCCTACGAGCAGTACTTC. It is translated as CASASRGQGSYEQYF.

V usage is TRBV12-5 and J usage is TRBJ2-7; D is unclear. CDR3 length: 14 amino acids. Germline V gene sequence: CDR1 LGHNT, CDR2 FRNRAP. Trimming pared 1 base from V and 0 bases from J, leaving 7 bases between. The CDR3 sequence is CASGLAVSSYEQYF. The CDR3 DNA reads TGTGCTAGTGGTTTGGCGGTGAGCTCCTACGAGCAGTACTTC.

The chain combines TRBV10-3 with TRBJ1-2; 8 nucleotides align to TRBD1. V was pared by 2 bases and J by 3 bases, with 5 bases of the junction left unmatched. The CDR3 spans 15 residues. Per the germline V gene, CDR1 is ENHRY and CDR2 is SYGVKD. The CDR3 region has the DNA TGTGCCATCAGTGAGAGACAGGGGTTCGACTATGGCTACACCTTC. It codes for CAISERQGFDYGYTF.

This clone was seen a single time. The chain has TRBV24-1 and TRBJ2-1; D may be TRBD2 (6 bases). This CDR3 contains 15 residues. V lost 2 bases to trimming and J lost 7 bases, with 14 bases between them. Germline V gene lookup returns CDR1 KGHDR and CDR2 SFDVKD. The CDR3, as DNA: TGTGCCACCAGTGATTATGACCCGCGGGGTAATGAGCAGTTCTTC. It translates to CATSDYDPRGNEQFF.

The rearrangement joins TRBV6-1 to TRBJ1-5; D not resolved. CDR1 and CDR2 from the germline V gene are MNHNS and SASEGT. Trimming left V 1 base short and J 0 bases short, with 10 bases between. The CDR3 totals 16 residues. CDR3 nucleotide sequence: TGTGCCAGCAGTGAAGTGAGGGTGGTTAGCAATCAGCCCCAGCATTTT. It yields the protein CASSEVRVVSNQPQHF.

V is TRBV27 and J is TRBJ2-1; D is possibly TRBD2 (7 bases). Trimming removed 2 bases from V and 2 bases from J, with 10 bases in between. CDR1 and CDR2 from the germline V gene are MNHEY and SMNVEV (reference sequence). CDR3 length: 15 residues. Here the CDR3 reads CASSLRGGTYNEQFF. CDR3 nucleotides: TGTGCCAGCAGTTTAAGGGGGGGGACCTACAATGAGCAGTTCTTC.

The chain combines TRBV7-9 with TRBJ2-3, with 13 bases aligning to TRBD2. V shed 8 bases, J shed 2 bases, and the junction held 4 bases outside the gene matches. CDR3 length equals 15 residues. Germline V gene sequence: CDR1 SEHNR, CDR2 FQNEAQ (reference sequence). The chain's CDR3 is CASAGTSGNTDTQYF. The CDR3, as DNA: TGTGCCAGCGCCGGGACTAGCGGGAACACAGATACGCAGTATTTT.

The chain combines TRBV4-1 with TRBJ1-1; TRBD1 might be the D (6 bases). CDR1 is MGHRA and CDR2 is YSYEKL in the germline V gene. V was pared by 1 base and J by 2 bases, with 11 bases between. The CDR3 loop spans 15 amino acids. Here the CDR3 DNA reads TGCGCCAGCAGCCAAGCCACAGGGCAAAACACTGAAGCTTTCTTT. It translates to CASSQATGQNTEAFF.